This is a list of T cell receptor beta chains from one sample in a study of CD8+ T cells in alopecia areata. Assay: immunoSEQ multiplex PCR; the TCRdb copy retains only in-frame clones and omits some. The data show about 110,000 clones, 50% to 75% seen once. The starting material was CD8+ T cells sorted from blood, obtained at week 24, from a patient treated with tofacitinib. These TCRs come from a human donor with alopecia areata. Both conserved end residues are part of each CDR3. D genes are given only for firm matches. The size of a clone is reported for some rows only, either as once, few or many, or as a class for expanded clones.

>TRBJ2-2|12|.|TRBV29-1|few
TGCAGCGTCTTGTGGTTTACCGGGGAGCTGTTTTTT
CSVLWFTGELFF
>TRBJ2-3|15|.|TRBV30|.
TGTGCCTGGGCGGGTTTAGACAGTCACACAGATACGCAGTATTTT
CAWAGLDSHTDTQYF
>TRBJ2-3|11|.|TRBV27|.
TGTGCCAGTAAGAGGACAGATACGCAGTATTTT
CASKRTDTQYF
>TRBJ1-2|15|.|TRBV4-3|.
TGCGCCAGCAGCCCCTTTCTGGGGGGTTCGTATGGCTACACCTTC
CASSPFLGGSYGYTF
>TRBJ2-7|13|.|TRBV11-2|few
TGTGCCAGCACCCTTCGAACATCCTACGAGCAGTACTTC
CASTLRTSYEQYF
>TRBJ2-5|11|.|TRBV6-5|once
TGTGCCAGGACAGGCCGAGAGACCCAGTACTTC
CARTGRETQYF
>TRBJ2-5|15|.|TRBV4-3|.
TGCGCCAGCAGCCAATACGGCGGGCCCCTGGTAACCCAGTACTTC
CASSQYGGPLVTQYF
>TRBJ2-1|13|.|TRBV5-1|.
TGCGCCAGCAGCTTGTCCGGCCCGAATGAGCAGTTCTTC
CASSLSGPNEQFF
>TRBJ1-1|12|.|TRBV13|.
TGTGCCAGCAGCTTACAGAACACTGAAGCTTTCTTT
CASSLQNTEAFF
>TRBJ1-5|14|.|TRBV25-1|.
TGTGCCAGCAGTGAGTGGGAGAACAATCAGCCCCAGCATTTT
CASSEWENNQPQHF
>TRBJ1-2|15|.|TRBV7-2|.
TGTGCCAGCAGCTTAGCGAGGGAGTTACCCTATGGCTACACCTTC
CASSLARELPYGYTF
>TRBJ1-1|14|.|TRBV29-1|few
TGCAGCGTTGATAAAACAGGGAGGAACACTGAAGCTTTCTTT
CSVDKTGRNTEAFF
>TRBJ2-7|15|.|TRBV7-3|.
TGTGCCAGCAGCCAAGGCGTGGGGGACGGATACGAGCAGTACTTC
CASSQGVGDGYEQYF
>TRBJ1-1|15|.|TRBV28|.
TGTGCCAGCAGTCCTCCCCCCCAGGGTTACACTGAAGCTTTCTTT
CASSPPPQGYTEAFF
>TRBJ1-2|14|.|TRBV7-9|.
TGTGCCAGCAGCGATCAAGACCTCCGATATGGCTACACCTTC
CASSDQDLRYGYTF
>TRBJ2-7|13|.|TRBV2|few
TGTGCCAGCTCTGACAGGCTATTCTACGAGCAGTACTTC
CASSDRLFYEQYF
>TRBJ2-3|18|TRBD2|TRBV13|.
TGTGCCAGCAGCTTAGCATCCGGGACTAGCGCGAGCACAGATACGCAGTATTTT
CASSLASGTSASTDTQYF
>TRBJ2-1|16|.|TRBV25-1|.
TGTGCCAGCACTCCGGGTTTGTTCGGCTCCTACAATGAGCAGTTCTTC
CASTPGLFGSYNEQFF
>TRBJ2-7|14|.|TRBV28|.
TGTGCCAGCAAGGCCCCAGGGAACAGCTACGAGCAGTACTTC
CASKAPGNSYEQYF
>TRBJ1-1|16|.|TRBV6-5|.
TGTGCCAGCAGTTACACGCTATCCCGGGGGAACACTGAAGCTTTCTTT
CASSYTLSRGNTEAFF
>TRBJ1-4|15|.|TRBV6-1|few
TGTGCCAGCAGTGAAAAAACGGGGGGCGCTGAAAAACTGTTTTTT
CASSEKTGGAEKLFF
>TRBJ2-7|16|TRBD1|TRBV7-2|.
TGTGCCAGCAGCGTTAGCCCCGGGACAGGTTCCTACGAGCAGTACTTC
CASSVSPGTGSYEQYF
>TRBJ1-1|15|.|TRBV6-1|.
TGTGCCAGCAGTTTCCTCAGGGCCTTGAACACTGAAGCTTTCTTT
CASSFLRALNTEAFF
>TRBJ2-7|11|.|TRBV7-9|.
TGTGCCAGCAGCTTAGTCTCCGAGCAGTACTTC
CASSLVSEQYF
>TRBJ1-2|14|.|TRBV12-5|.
TGTGCTAGTGCACCGGGGCTCATCAACTATGGCTACACCTTC
CASAPGLINYGYTF
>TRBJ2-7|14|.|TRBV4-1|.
TGCGCCAGCAGCCAAGATGTCGAGACCTACGAGCAGTACTTC
CASSQDVETYEQYF
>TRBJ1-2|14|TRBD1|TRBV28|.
TGTGCCAGCAGTTCACCGGGACAGGGGAACGGCTACACCTTC
CASSSPGQGNGYTF
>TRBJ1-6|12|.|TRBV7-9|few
TGTGCCAGCAGCCGATATAATTCACCCCTCCACTTT
CASSRYNSPLHF